One and the same sample provided the 5 T cell receptor beta chains below, sequenced in a study of neurological immune-mediated disorders. TCRdb reanalysed the 5' RACE reads using MiXCR and keeps one entry per CDR3 protein. The table includes tens of thousands of distinct CDR3 sequences, under 13% detected once. What was sequenced was PBMCs. The receptors were sampled from a man aged 40-55 years in good health.

This clonotype has at least ten counts. The rearrangement uses TRBV6-6 and TRBJ2-7; TRBD2 aligns across 11 bases. Germline-derived CDR1 and CDR2 are MNHNY and SVGAGI (reference sequence). With 6 bases clipped from V and 3 bases from J, the junction kept 7 bases outside the gene matches. The length of the CDR3 is 15 residues. CDR3 in DNA: TGTGCCAGCAGCTACACTAGCGGGAGTAGCTACGAGCAGTACTTC. This sequence encodes CASSYTSGSSYEQYF.

The table lists this clonotype with many counts. This chain joins TRBV5-1 and TRBJ1-2; maybe TRBD1 (5 bases). V was shortened by 0 bases and J by 3 bases, with 12 bases between the two germline ends. The CDR3 is 15 amino acids. CDR1 SGHRS and CDR2 YFSETQ come from the germline V gene. The CDR3 is CASSLAGGVDYGYTF. The CDR3 DNA is TGCGCCAGCAGCTTGGCTGGGGGTGTGGACTATGGCTACACCTTC.

This clonotype has ten or more counts. The genes are TRBV6-4 and TRBJ2-7; tentative D call: TRBD1 (5 bases). The V end lost 0 bases, the J end lost 7 bases, and 16 bases lay between the germline ends. CDR1 is MRHNA, CDR2 SNTAGT, per germline. CDR3 length: 15 amino acids. CDR3 loop: CASSDSGPLSGEQYF. Written as DNA, the CDR3 is TGTGCCAGCAGTGACTCCGGTCCACTATCAGGGGAGCAGTACTTC.

This clonotype was recorded many times. The V call is TRBV28, the J call TRBJ1-2; no clear D gene. The germline V gene has CDR1 MDHEN and CDR2 SYDVKM. Trimming took off 4 bases at V and 6 bases at J, with 12 bases between the two ends. This CDR3 contains 13 residues. CDR3 region: CASSSRAGHGYTF. CDR3 coding DNA: TGTGCCAGCAGTTCAAGGGCAGGTCATGGCTACACCTTC.

This clonotype came up many times. The chain uses TRBV10-3 and TRBJ1-2; D not resolved. Germline-derived CDR1 and CDR2 are ENHRY and SYGVKD. The length of the CDR3 is 13 residues. DNA for the CDR3: TGTGGAACCCAACAAAGACCTGACTATGGCTACACCTTC. Protein product: CGTQQRPDYGYTF.